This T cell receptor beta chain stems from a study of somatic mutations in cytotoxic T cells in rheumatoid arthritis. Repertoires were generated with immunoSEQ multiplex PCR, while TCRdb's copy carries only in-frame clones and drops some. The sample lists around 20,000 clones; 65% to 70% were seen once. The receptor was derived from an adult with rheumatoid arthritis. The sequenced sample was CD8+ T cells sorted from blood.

Here the CDR3 DNA reads TGTGCCAGCTCACTCGCTCCGGGGGAAGGTGAAAAACTGTTTTTT. Translating it yields CASSLAPGEGEKLFF. The chain combines TRBV18 with TRBJ1-4; tentative D call: TRBD1 (5 bases). V was cut by 4 bases and J by 7 bases, with 16 bases left in between. Germline CDR1 KGHSH, CDR2 LQKENI. The CDR3 covers 15 residues.